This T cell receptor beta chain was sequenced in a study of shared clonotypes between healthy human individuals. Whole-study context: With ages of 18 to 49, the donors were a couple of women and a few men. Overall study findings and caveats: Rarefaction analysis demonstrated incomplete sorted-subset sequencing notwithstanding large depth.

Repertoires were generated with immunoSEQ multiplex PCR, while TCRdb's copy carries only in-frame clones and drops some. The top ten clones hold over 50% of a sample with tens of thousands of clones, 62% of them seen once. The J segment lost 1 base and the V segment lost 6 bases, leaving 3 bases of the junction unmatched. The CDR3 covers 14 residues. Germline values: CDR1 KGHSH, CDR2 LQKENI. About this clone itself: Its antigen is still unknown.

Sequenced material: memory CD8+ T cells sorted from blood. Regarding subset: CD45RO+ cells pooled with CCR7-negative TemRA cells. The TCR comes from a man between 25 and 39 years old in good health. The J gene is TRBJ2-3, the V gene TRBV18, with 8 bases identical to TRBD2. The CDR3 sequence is CASSTGRGTDTQYF. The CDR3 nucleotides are TGTGCCAGCTCGACCGGGAGGGGCACAGATACGCAGTATTTT. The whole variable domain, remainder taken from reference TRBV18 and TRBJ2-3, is NAGVMQNPRHLVRRRGQEARLRCSPMKGHSHVYWYRQLPEEGLKFMVYLQKENIIDESGMPKERFSAEFPKEGPSILRIQQVVRGDSAAYFCASSTGRGTDTQYFGPGTRLTVL.